This T cell receptor (beta chain) was observed in a study of CD4 T cells in relation to SARS-CoV-2 and coronaviruses. As for the study in general: ViraFEST: roughly ten-day antigen culture of PBMCs, then TCR beta CDR3 sequencing.

The V and J ends lost 6 bases and 5 bases respectively, with 16 bases between them. The CDR3 loop spans 14 amino acids. Germline V CDR1 and CDR2: SNHLY, FYNNEI. In regard to this clone: Its antigen is unidentified.

Unexposed donor CD4+ T cells date from about 2011-2018, before the COVID-19 pandemic. Isolation of CD4+ T cells took place after less than twelve days in culture. Unexposed-donor CD4+ T cells were probed with SARS-CoV-2 S/N and four cold-coronavirus spikes, cells permitting. Libraries were prepared by immunoSEQ multiplex PCR; TCRdb keeps only in-frame clonotypes and omits some of them. The table includes roughly 30,000 clones, about three quarters detected once. This receptor was obtained from a human donor in good health. Specimen: CD4+ T cells from PBMCs, cultured in vitro. The chain recombines TRBV2 with TRBJ1-1; the D gene is possibly TRBD1 (6 bases). CDR3 residues: CASRPTEGVTEAFF. CDR3 in DNA: TGTGCCAGCAGGCCGACAGAGGGGGTGACTGAAGCTTTCTTT.